The 28 T cell receptor beta chains reported below all come from one sample, sequenced in a study of T cells in Graves' hyperthyroidism and ophthalmopathy. The investigators amplified TCR beta CDR3 regions from RNA transcripts. During a first-round RT-PCR of the TCR CDR3, the HTBI primer set was used. TCRdb redid the calling of the multiplex PCR reads with MiXCR, one entry per CDR3 protein. The top ten hold 19% of the sample, which has 540,000 or so distinct CDR3 sequences, roughly 46% seen once. The specimen sequenced was peripheral blood or thyroid tissue (not recorded which). The receptors shown here come from an adult woman with Graves' disease, either hyperthyroidism or ophthalmopathy (not recorded which).

The chain has TRBV24-1 and TRBJ2-1; the match to TRBD1 covers 7 bases. The CDR3 length is 16 residues. Germline values: CDR1 KGHDR, CDR2 SFDVKD. V shed 1 base and J 1 base; nucleotides not matched to a gene: 3. CDR3 bases: TGTGCCACCAGTGATTTCAGGGGGACGTCCTACAATGAGCAGTTCTTC. Translating gives CATSDFRGTSYNEQFF.

Worth noting for this clonotype: The conserved phenylalanine or tryptophan is not found at the CDR3 terminus, so this likely reflects a read error. The chain is built from TRBV29-1 and TRBJ2-3; D gene ambiguous. The germline V gene encodes CDR1 SQVTM and CDR2 ANQGSEA. Trimming shortened V by 7 bases and J by 5 bases, and 16 bases separated the two germline ends. CDR3 length: 13 residues. The CDR3 nucleotides are TGCAGCGCTTTCCCTAATTCTGGAGATACGCAGTATCTT. Residues: CSAFPNSGDTQYL.

J is TRBJ2-7 and V is TRBV25-1, with 7 nucleotides matching TRBD2. There are 15 residues in the CDR3. Germline assignment: CDR1 MGHDK and CDR2 SYGVNS. Unmatched junction bases numbered 14, after V lost 6 bases and J lost 6 bases. Written as DNA, the CDR3 is TGTGCCAGCAGGAACGTTGGAGGGAGGGCCGTCGAGCAGTACTTC. Translating it yields CASRNVGGRAVEQYF.

On this clonotype: A read error may produce the germline difference seen at one junction end. The rearrangement links TRBV4-1 to TRBJ1-6; D unresolved. Germline values: CDR1 MGHRA, CDR2 YSYEKL. CDR3 length equals 15 residues. As DNA, the CDR3 is TGTGCCAGCAGCCAAGGAATGGTCGGTAATTCACCCCTCCACTTT. It specifies CASSQGMVGNSPLHF.

This clonotype was seen once. For the CDR3, the DNA is TGTGCCAGCAAGGACAGGGACACCGGGGAGCTGTTTTTT. As protein: CASKDRDTGELFF. The J gene is TRBJ2-2, the V gene TRBV6-1, with 8 bases matching TRBD1. CDR3 length equals 13 residues. J gave up 3 bases and V 7 bases, and 1 base lay outside the gene matches. From germline, CDR1 is MNHNS and CDR2 SASEGT.

The chain carries TRBV25-1 and TRBJ2-5; D gene uncertain. The ends were cut back, 2 bases at V and 5 bases at J, with 9 bases in the middle. CDR3 length: 13 amino acids. From germline, CDR1 is MGHDK and CDR2 SYGVNS. CDR3: CASSEVEVETQYF. DNA for the CDR3: TGTGCCAGCAGTGAAGTTGAGGTGGAGACCCAGTACTTC.

There are a few counts of this clonotype. The CDR3 loop is CSVEGGLPYGYTF. Written as DNA, the CDR3 is TGCAGCGTTGAGGGCGGATTACCCTATGGCTACACCTTC. The chain recombines TRBV29-1 with TRBJ1-2; no definite D call. The CDR3 is 13 amino acids. CDR1 is SQVTM and CDR2 is ANQGSEA in the germline V gene. With 3 bases removed from V and 4 bases from J, the gap between germline ends came to 12 bases.

Here the CDR3 reads CASSSGQGTSSPLHF. The CDR3 DNA reads TGCGCCAGCAGCTCGGGACAGGGGACGTCTTCACCCCTCCACTTT. The chain links TRBV5-1 to TRBJ1-6; 10 nucleotides match TRBD1. Trimming at V came to 3 bases and at J to 9 bases, leaving 6 bases not matched to a gene. The CDR3 is made up of 15 amino acids. CDR1 and CDR2 (germline): SGHRS, YFSETQ.

Only a few counts were recorded for this clonotype. This chain joins TRBV7-2 and TRBJ2-7; D not certain. The ends were cut back, 0 bases at V and 4 bases at J, with 10 bases in the middle. Germline assignment: CDR1 SGHTA and CDR2 FQGNSA. The length of the CDR3 is 14 residues. The CDR3 here is CASSLATGQYEQYF. Written as DNA, the CDR3 is TGTGCCAGCAGCTTAGCGACCGGGCAATACGAGCAGTACTTC.

This chain links TRBV15 with TRBJ1-2; D gene uncertain. The V end was cut by 3 bases, the J end by 8 bases, with 16 bases between. This CDR3 is built from 14 residues. Germline V gene lookup returns CDR1 LNHNV and CDR2 YYDKDF (reference sequence). The CDR3 spells CATSSLDRPGGYTF. The CDR3 nucleotides read TGTGCCACCAGCAGCTTGGATCGGCCTGGCGGCTACACCTTC.

Details on this clonotype: Since the CDR3 does not end with the conserved phenylalanine or tryptophan, this likely comes from a read error. The DNA is left out, because the CDR3 cannot be placed on it with certainty; the CDR3 is given as TCRdb lists it. The chain has TRBV7-9 and TRBJ2-5; no check of the table's D call, TRBD2, against the DNA was made. The CDR3 is 9 residues long, ends included. Germline V gene data show CDR1 as SEHNR and CDR2 as FQNEAQ (reference sequence). CDR3 in amino acids: CASSIRLAG.

V usage is TRBV10-3 and J usage is TRBJ1-2; TRBD1 agrees at 8 bases. The V segment lost 4 bases and the J segment 4 bases; nucleotides outside the gene matches: 2. Germline CDR1 is ENHRY and CDR2 is SYGVKD. The CDR3 sequence is 13 residues long. This chain's CDR3 is CAISGTGLYGYTF. CDR3 in DNA: TGTGCCATCAGTGGGACAGGGCTCTATGGCTACACCTTC.

The chain recombines TRBV7-2 with TRBJ1-3; possibly TRBD1 for D (6 bases). V lost 5 bases and J lost 11, with 10 bases in between. Germline V gene sequence: CDR1 SGHTA, CDR2 FQGNSA. There are 11 residues in the CDR3. The CDR3 here is CASSLDSSIYF. The CDR3 DNA sequence: TGTGCCAGCAGCCTGGACAGCTCCATATATTTT. Looking up the rest from reference TRBV7-2 and TRBJ1-3 gives the full variable domain: GAGVSQSPSNKVTEKGKDVELRCDPISGHTALYWYRQSLGQGLEFLIYFQGNSAPDKSGLPSDRFSAERTGGSVSTLTIQRTQQEDSAVYLCASSLDSSIYFGEGSWLTVV.

The chain carries TRBV7-3 and TRBJ2-1; 7 bases map to TRBD2. In germline, CDR1 is SGHTA, CDR2 FQGTGA. CDR3 length: 14 amino acids. J lost 4 bases, V lost 2 bases, and 2 bases had no gene match. CDR3 bases: TGTGCCAGCAGCTTAGGCGGGAGATACAATGAGCAGTTCTTC. Protein sequence: CASSLGGRYNEQFF.

This clonotype was detected many times. This chain uses TRBV20-1 with TRBJ2-7; possibly TRBD2 for D (6 bases). This CDR3 has 15 amino acids. Germline-derived CDR1 and CDR2 are DFQATT and SNEGSKA (reference sequence). With 0 bases removed from V and 2 bases from J, the gap between germline ends came to 14 bases. The CDR3 region has the DNA TGCAGTGCTAGAGATCTGGGGGAGGCCGCCTACGAGCAGTACTTC. This sequence encodes CSARDLGEAAYEQYF.

Many counts were recorded for this clonotype. The J gene is TRBJ2-3, the V gene TRBV11-3; 8 bases match TRBD1. Germline assignment: CDR1 SGHNT and CDR2 YENEEA. The CDR3 is 15 residues long. V dropped 3 bases and J dropped 1; count of bases not matched to a gene: 3. The CDR3 DNA is TGTGCCAGCAGCTTTGGACAGGGTGGCACAGATACGCAGTATTTT. Amino acids: CASSFGQGGTDTQYF.

The V call is TRBV20-1, the J call TRBJ1-1; 11 nucleotides line up with TRBD1. The CDR3 runs 16 residues. Germline lookup yields CDR1 DFQATT and CDR2 SNEGSKA (reference sequence). Unmatched junction bases numbered 8, after V lost 0 bases and J lost 5 bases. The CDR3 sequence: CSARDPGDRGFTEAFF. CDR3 sequence (DNA): TGCAGTGCTAGAGATCCCGGGGACAGGGGGTTTACTGAAGCTTTCTTT.

This clonotype was observed a handful of times. V gene TRBV3-1 combines with J gene TRBJ1-5; D is unresolved. Per germline, CDR1 LGHDT and CDR2 YNNKEL (reference sequence). V was clipped by 4 bases and J by 7 bases, with 11 bases between them. This CDR3 region has 13 residues. CDR3 sequence reads: CASSRGIWQPQHF. CDR3 coding DNA: TGTGCCAGCAGCCGAGGTATTTGGCAGCCCCAGCATTTT. Complete variable domain (other parts from reference TRBV3-1 and TRBJ1-5): DTAVSQTPKYLVTQMGNDKSIKCEQNLGHDTMYWYKQDSKKFLKIMFSYNNKELIINETVPNRFSPKSPDKAHLNLHINSLELGDSAVYFCASSRGIWQPQHFGDGTRLSIL.

Many counts were recorded for this clonotype. The J gene is TRBJ1-1, the V gene TRBV10-3; D remains ambiguous. The V end lost 0 bases, the J end lost 11 bases, and 13 bases lay between the germline ends. CDR3 length: 13 residues. Germline CDR1 reads ENHRY; CDR2 reads SYGVKD. The DNA for the CDR3 is TGTGCCATCAGTGAGTCGACGGGGATCCGGGCTTTCTTT. This gives the protein CAISESTGIRAFF.

This chain links TRBV19 with TRBJ2-5; D perhaps matches TRBD1 (6 bases). CDR1 is LNHDA, CDR2 SQIVND, per germline (reference sequence). The CDR3 sequence is 15 residues long. The V end was cut by 9 bases, the J end by 9 bases, with 26 bases between. CDR3 DNA sequence: TGTGCCAGCAGTTTAAGCGAGGGGGTCAATCAGCCCCAGTACTTC. Its translation is CASSLSEGVNQPQYF. Combining the CDR3 with reference TRBV19 and TRBJ2-5 gives the whole variable domain DGGITQSPKYLFRKEGQNVTLSCEQNLNHDAMYWYRQDPGQGLRLIYYSQIVNDFQKGDIAEGYSVSREKKESFPLTVTSAQKNPTAFYLCASSLSEGVNQPQYFGPGTRLLVL.

This clonotype was observed at least ten times. The rearrangement links TRBV29-1 to TRBJ2-7, with D perhaps assigned TRBD1 or TRBD2 (5 bases each). Trimming cost V 3 bases and J 5 bases, with 11 bases left between them. CDR3 length: 12 residues. Germline V CDR1 and CDR2: SQVTM, ANQGSEA. As DNA, the CDR3 is TGCAGCGTTGAGAGGGGTACCCACGAGCAGTACTTC. Protein product: CSVERGTHEQYF.

This clonotype was observed a few times. The V and J genes are TRBV2 and TRBJ1-1; D is uncertain. The CDR3 totals 11 residues. Deletions cut 4 bases from V and 4 bases from J, with 4 bases between. The germline CDR1 and CDR2 sequences are SNHLY and FYNNEI. CDR3 in DNA: TGTGCCAGCAGTGGGGTCACTGAAGCTTTCTTT. This codes for CASSGVTEAFF.

The chain recombines TRBV7-9 with TRBJ1-4, with TRBD1 as a possible D gene (5 bases). V lost 5 bases to trimming and J lost 3 bases, with 13 bases between them. CDR1 and CDR2 from the germline V gene are SEHNR and FQNEAQ (reference sequence). The CDR3 contains 15 residues. CDR3 in amino acids: CASSATLGANEKLFF. CDR3 DNA: TGTGCCAGCAGCGCGACGTTGGGGGCTAATGAAAAACTGTTTTTT.

This clonotype was seen ten or more times. The chain has TRBV19 and TRBJ2-2; TRBD1 aligns across 8 bases. Germline V CDR1 and CDR2: LNHDA, SQIVND (reference sequence). The CDR3 is 16 residues long. Trimming took 6 bases from V and 6 from J; bases not matched to a gene: 12. CDR3 region: CASRKRGRGPAGELFF. DNA for the CDR3: TGTGCCAGTAGGAAACGCGGCAGGGGGCCGGCCGGGGAGCTGTTTTTT.

This clonotype has more than one count but fewer than ten. The chain uses TRBV6-5 and TRBJ2-5; possibly TRBD1 or TRBD2 for D (5 bases each). The CDR3 has 15 residues. The germline V gene encodes CDR1 MNHEY and CDR2 SVGAGI. Between the trimmed V and J ends, which lost 0 bases and 4 bases, there was a span of 12 bases. The CDR3 DNA reads TGTGCCAGCAGTTACTCGTCTGGGGCGGGAGAGACCCAGTACTTC. Translating gives CASSYSSGAGETQYF.

CDR3 sequence: CASKNGGTVLGGANVLTF. CDR3 DNA: TGTGCCAGCAAAAATGGTGGGACAGTTTTGGGCGGGGCCAACGTCCTGACTTTC. This chain uses TRBV11-1 with TRBJ2-6, with 7 bases matching TRBD1. The V gene end was trimmed by 7 bases and the J gene end by 4 bases; junction bases not matched to a gene: 16. The CDR3 totals 18 residues. Looked up from germline, CDR1 is SGHAT and CDR2 is FQDESV (reference sequence).

The chain has TRBV7-2 and TRBJ2-7; D is possibly TRBD2 (5 bases). Trimming removed 5 bases from V and 3 bases from J, with 8 bases in between. The germline gives CDR1 SGHTA, CDR2 FQGNSA. This CDR3 is built from 12 residues. CDR3 in amino acids: CASSNRGYEQYF. Written as DNA, the CDR3 is TGTGCCAGCAGCAACCGGGGCTACGAGCAGTACTTC.

In its sample, this clonotype was seen many times. The V gene is TRBV5-1, the J gene TRBJ1-5; D unresolved. Trimming pared 0 bases from V and 0 bases from J, leaving 7 bases between. CDR3 length: 15 amino acids. Germline-derived CDR1 and CDR2 are SGHRS and YFSETQ. This CDR3 is CASSLGGYSNQPQHF. CDR3 DNA sequence: TGCGCCAGCAGCTTGGGAGGATATAGCAATCAGCCCCAGCATTTT.